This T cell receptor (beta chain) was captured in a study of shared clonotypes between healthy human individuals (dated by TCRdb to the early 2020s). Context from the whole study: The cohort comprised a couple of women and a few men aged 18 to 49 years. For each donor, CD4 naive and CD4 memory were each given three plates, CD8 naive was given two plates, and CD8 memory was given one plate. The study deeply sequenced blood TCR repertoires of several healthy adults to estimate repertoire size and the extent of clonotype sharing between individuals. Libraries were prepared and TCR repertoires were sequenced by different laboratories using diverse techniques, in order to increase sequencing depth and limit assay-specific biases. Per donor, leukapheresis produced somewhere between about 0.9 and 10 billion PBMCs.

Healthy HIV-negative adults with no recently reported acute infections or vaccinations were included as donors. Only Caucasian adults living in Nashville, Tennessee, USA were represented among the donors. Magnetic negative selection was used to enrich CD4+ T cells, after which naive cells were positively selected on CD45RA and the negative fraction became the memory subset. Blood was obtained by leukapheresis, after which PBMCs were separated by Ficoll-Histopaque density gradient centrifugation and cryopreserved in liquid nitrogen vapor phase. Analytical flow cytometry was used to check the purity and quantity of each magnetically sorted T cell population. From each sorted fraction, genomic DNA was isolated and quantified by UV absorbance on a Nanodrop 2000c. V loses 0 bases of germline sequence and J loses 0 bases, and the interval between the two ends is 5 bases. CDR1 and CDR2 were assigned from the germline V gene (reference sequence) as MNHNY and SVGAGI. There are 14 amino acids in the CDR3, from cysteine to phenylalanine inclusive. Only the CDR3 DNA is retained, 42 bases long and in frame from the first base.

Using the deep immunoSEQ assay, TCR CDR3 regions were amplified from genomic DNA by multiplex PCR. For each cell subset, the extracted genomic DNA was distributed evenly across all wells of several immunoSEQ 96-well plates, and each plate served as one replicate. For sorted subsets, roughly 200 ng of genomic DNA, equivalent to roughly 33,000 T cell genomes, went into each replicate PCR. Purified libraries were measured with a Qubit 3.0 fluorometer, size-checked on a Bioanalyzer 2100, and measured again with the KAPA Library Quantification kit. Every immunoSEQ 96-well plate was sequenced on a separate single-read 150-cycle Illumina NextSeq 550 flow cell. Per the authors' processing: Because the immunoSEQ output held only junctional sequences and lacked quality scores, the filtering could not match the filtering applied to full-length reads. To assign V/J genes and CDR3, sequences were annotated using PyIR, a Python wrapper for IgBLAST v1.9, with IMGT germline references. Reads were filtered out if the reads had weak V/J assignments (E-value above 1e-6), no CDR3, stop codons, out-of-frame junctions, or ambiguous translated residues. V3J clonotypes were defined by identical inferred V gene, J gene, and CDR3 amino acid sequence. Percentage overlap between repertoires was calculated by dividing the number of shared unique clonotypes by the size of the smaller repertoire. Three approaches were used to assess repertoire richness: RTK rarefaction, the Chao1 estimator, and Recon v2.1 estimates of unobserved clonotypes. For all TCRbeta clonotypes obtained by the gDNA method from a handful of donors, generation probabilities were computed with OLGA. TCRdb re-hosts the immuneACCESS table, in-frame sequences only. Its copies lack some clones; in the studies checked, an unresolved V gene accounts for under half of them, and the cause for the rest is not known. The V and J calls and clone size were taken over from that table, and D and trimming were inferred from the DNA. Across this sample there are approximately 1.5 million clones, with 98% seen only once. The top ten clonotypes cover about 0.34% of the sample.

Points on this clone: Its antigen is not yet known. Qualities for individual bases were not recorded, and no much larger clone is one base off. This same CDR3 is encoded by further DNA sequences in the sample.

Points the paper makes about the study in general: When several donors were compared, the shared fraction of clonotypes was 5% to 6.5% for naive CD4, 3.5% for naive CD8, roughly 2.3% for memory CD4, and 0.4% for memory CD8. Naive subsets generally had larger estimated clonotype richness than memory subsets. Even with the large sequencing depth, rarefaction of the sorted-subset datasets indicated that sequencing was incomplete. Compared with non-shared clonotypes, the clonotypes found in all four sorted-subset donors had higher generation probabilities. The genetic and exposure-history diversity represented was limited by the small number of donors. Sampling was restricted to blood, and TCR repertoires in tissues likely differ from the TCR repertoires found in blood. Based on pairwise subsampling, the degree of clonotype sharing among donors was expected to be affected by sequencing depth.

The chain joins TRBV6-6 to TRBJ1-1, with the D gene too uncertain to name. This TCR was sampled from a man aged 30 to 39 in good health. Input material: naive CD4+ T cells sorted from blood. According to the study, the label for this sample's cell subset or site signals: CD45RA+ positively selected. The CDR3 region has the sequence CASSYSRLNTEAFF. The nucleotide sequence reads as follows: TGTGCCAGCAGTTACTCGAGGCTGAACACTGAAGCTTTCTTT.